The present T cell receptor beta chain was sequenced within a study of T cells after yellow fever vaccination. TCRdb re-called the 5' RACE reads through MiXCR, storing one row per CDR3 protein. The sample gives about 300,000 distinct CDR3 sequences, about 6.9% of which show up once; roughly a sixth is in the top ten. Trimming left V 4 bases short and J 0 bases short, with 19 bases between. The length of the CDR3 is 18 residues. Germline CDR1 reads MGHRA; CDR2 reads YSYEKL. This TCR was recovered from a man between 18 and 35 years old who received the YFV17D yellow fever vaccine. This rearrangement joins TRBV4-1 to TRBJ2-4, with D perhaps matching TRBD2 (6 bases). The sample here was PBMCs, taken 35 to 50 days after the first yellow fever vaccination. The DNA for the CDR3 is TGCGCCAGCAGCCTTCCCTGGGGGGAGGAGCTAGCCAAAAACATTCAGTACTTC. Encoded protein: CASSLPWGEELAKNIQYF.